The 22 T cell receptor beta chains below were found in one sample sequenced in a study of memory CD4+ T cells and cytomegalovirus serostatus. Single viable CD3+CD4+CD8-CD45RO+ cells were sorted as the memory CD4+ T cells. Sequenced by immunoSEQ multiplex PCR; TCRdb stores in-frame clones only, minus some. The sample has 40,000 to 45,000 clones; roughly 77% are singletons. Material: memory CD4+ T cells from blood. The origin of the receptors is an adult in good health and CMV-seronegative.

The V and J genes are TRBV7-2 and TRBJ2-7; TRBD2 matches at 9 bases. Germline assignment: CDR1 SGHTA and CDR2 FQGNSA. V lost 3 bases, J lost 6 bases, and 12 bases stayed unmatched. This CDR3 is 16 amino acids long. The CDR3 loop is CASSFGVGGGAGEQYF. As DNA, the CDR3 is TGTGCCAGCAGCTTCGGGGTTGGCGGGGGGGCCGGCGAGCAGTACTTC.

J is TRBJ1-5 and V is TRBV7-9; 10 positions agree with TRBD1. The CDR3 spans 16 residues. The germline V gene encodes CDR1 SEHNR and CDR2 FQNEAQ (reference sequence). V lost 3 bases and J lost 4; bases outside the gene matches: 6. The CDR3 DNA follows: TGTGCCAGCAGCTTGATGGGACAGGGGACTAATCAGCCCCAGCATTTT. Protein product: CASSLMGQGTNQPQHF.

The genes are TRBV6-5 and TRBJ2-6; a weak D match, TRBD2 (6 bases). This CDR3 has 15 residues. Deletions cut 6 bases from V and 1 base from J, with 10 bases between. Looked up from germline, CDR1 is MNHEY and CDR2 is SVGAGI. The CDR3 DNA is TGTGCCAGCAGGGGCGGGGAGTCTGGGGCCAACGTCCTGACTTTC. This gives the protein CASRGGESGANVLTF.

The V gene is TRBV7-9, the J gene TRBJ2-4; D might be TRBD1 (6 bases). CDR3 length: 14 residues. V was trimmed by 5 bases and J by 1 base, leaving 9 bases between them. Per germline, CDR1 SEHNR and CDR2 FQNEAQ (reference sequence). The CDR3 reads CASSERGAKNIQYF. Here the CDR3 DNA reads TGTGCCAGCAGCGAGAGGGGGGCCAAAAACATTCAGTACTTC.

The CDR3 loop reads CAWRGTKGTTSNEQFF. DNA for the CDR3: TGTGCCTGGAGGGGGACAAAAGGGACCACTTCGAATGAGCAGTTCTTC. The chain employs TRBV30 and TRBJ2-1, with a weak D call TRBD1 (6 bases). V shed 3 bases and J shed 7 bases, with 22 bases lying between them. The CDR3 consists of 16 residues. Germline V gene data show CDR1 as GTSNPN and CDR2 as SVGIG (reference sequence).

The rearrangement joins TRBV2 to TRBJ2-5; 8 nucleotides line up with TRBD2. Germline loops: CDR1 SNHLY, CDR2 FYNNEI. This CDR3 contains 15 residues. The J segment lost 5 bases and the V segment lost 0 bases, leaving 5 bases of the junction unmatched. CDR3 in amino acids: CASSEAIGGEETQYF. The CDR3 DNA reads as TGTGCCAGCAGTGAAGCAATCGGGGGGGAGGAGACCCAGTACTTC.

This chain links TRBV7-2 with TRBJ1-1, with D tentatively TRBD1 (5 bases). CDR1 is SGHTA, CDR2 FQGNSA, per germline. Between the trimmed V and J ends, which lost 2 bases and 10 bases, there was a span of 11 bases. The CDR3 extends over 12 amino acids. As DNA, the CDR3 is TGTGCCAGCAGCTTACCAAGCGGGACAGCTTTCTTT. Its translation: CASSLPSGTAFF.

The chain recombines TRBV2 with TRBJ2-7; possibly TRBD2 for D (5 bases). The CDR3 runs 14 residues. Trimming stripped 6 bases from V and 3 bases from J, with 15 bases between. CDR1 is SNHLY and CDR2 is FYNNEI in the germline V gene. The CDR3 DNA is TGTGCCAGCAGCCGAGGGCAAGGGAACTACGAGCAGTACTTC. It specifies CASSRGQGNYEQYF. Supplemented by reference TRBV2 and TRBJ2-7, the full variable domain reads EPEVTQTPSHQVTQMGQEVILRCVPISNHLYFYWYRQILGQKVEFLVSFYNNEISEKSEIFDDQFSVERPDGSNFTLKIRSTKLEDSAMYFCASSRGQGNYEQYFGPGTRLTVT.

This clone was picked up a small number of times. This chain joins TRBV30 and TRBJ1-4; 7 nucleotides line up with TRBD1. Per the germline V gene, CDR1 is GTSNPN and CDR2 is SVGIG (reference sequence). CDR3 size: 14 residues. Trimming removed 7 bases from V and 7 bases from J; junction bases left unmatched: 12. This chain's CDR3 is CAFRDRDRGEKLFF. CDR3 DNA sequence: TGTGCCTTCCGAGACCGGGACAGAGGTGAAAAACTGTTTTTT.

This clone was observed a handful of times. The rearrangement links TRBV7-9 to TRBJ1-1; D perhaps matches TRBD1 (6 bases). V was pared by 2 bases and J by 4 bases, with 11 bases between. The germline V gene encodes CDR1 SEHNR and CDR2 FQNEAQ (reference sequence). This CDR3 contains 14 residues. The CDR3 sequence is CASSLQGFGTEAFF. CDR3 nucleotide sequence: TGTGCCAGCAGCTTACAGGGGTTTGGCACTGAAGCTTTCTTT. Full variable domain (missing parts from reference TRBV7-9 and TRBJ1-1): DTGVSQNPRHKITKRGQNVTFRCDPISEHNRLYWYRQTLGQGPEFLTYFQNEAQLEKSRLLSDRFSAERPKGSFSTLEIQRTEQGDSAMYLCASSLQGFGTEAFFGQGTRLTVV.

The CDR3 sequence is CASSLLTGRPLEAFF. CDR3 DNA: TGTGCCAGCAGCTTATTGACAGGGCGCCCGCTAGAAGCTTTCTTT. This chain uses TRBV7-9 with TRBJ1-1, with TRBD1 identical over 7 bases. The trim removed 2 bases at V and 8 bases at J, leaving 11 bases unmatched. CDR1 is SEHNR and CDR2 is FQNEAQ in the germline V gene (reference sequence). CDR3 length: 15 residues.

V and J are TRBV29-1 and TRBJ1-1; 7 bases are a match to TRBD1. CDR1 SQVTM and CDR2 ANQGSEA come from the germline V gene. Germline trimming cut 7 bases from V and 7 bases from J; bases unmatched to any gene: 9. The CDR3 length is 12 residues. The CDR3 sequence is CSARGQKDEAFF. In DNA form, the CDR3 reads TGCAGCGCTAGGGGGCAAAAGGATGAAGCTTTCTTT.

The chain carries TRBV10-3 and TRBJ1-4; 11 bases line up with TRBD1. This CDR3 has 14 amino acids. Germline-derived CDR1 and CDR2 are ENHRY and SYGVKD. After removal of 8 bases from V and 8 bases from J, the junction contained 7 bases not matched to a gene. CDR3 in amino acids: CAIGEGTGGEKLFF. For the CDR3, the DNA is TGTGCCATCGGGGAAGGGACAGGGGGAGAAAAACTGTTTTTT.

This chain links TRBV18 with TRBJ2-1; D is unclear. CDR3 length: 16 amino acids. V was clipped by 2 bases and J by 7 bases, with 18 bases between them. Germline V lookup: CDR1 KGHSH, CDR2 LQKENI. The chain's CDR3 is CASSPATSRTMNEQFF. CDR3 DNA sequence: TGTGCCAGCTCACCAGCCACGTCACGGACGATGAATGAGCAGTTCTTC. Combining the CDR3 with reference TRBV18 and TRBJ2-1 gives the whole variable domain NAGVMQNPRHLVRRRGQEARLRCSPMKGHSHVYWYRQLPEEGLKFMVYLQKENIIDESGMPKERFSAEFPKEGPSILRIQQVVRGDSAAYFCASSPATSRTMNEQFFGPGTRLTVL.

The chain recombines TRBV6-5 with TRBJ2-5; 8 nucleotides line up with TRBD1. The germline gives CDR1 MNHEY, CDR2 SVGAGI. This CDR3 spans 15 amino acids. The V segment lost 6 bases and the J segment 2 bases; nucleotides outside the gene matches: 8. The CDR3 here is CASRITGGAQETQYF. The CDR3 DNA sequence: TGTGCCAGCAGAATCACAGGGGGTGCGCAAGAGACCCAGTACTTC.

The rearrangement links TRBV5-1 to TRBJ2-7, with 12 bases lining up with TRBD2. V dropped 4 bases and J dropped 7; count of bases not matched to a gene: 9. Germline values: CDR1 SGHRS, CDR2 YFSETQ. CDR3 length: 15 amino acids. CDR3 nucleotide sequence: TGCGCCAGCAGCACATCTAGCGGGGGGGCAAGAGAGCAGTACTTC. Amino acids: CASSTSSGGAREQYF. Combining the CDR3 with reference TRBV5-1 and TRBJ2-7 gives the whole variable domain KAGVTQTPRYLIKTRGQQVTLSCSPISGHRSVSWYQQTPGQGLQFLFEYFSETQRNKGNFPGRFSGRQFSNSRSEMNVSTLELGDSALYLCASSTSSGGAREQYFGPGTRLTVT.

The chain uses TRBV5-8 and TRBJ2-1; no reliable D call. Germline CDR1 SGHTS, CDR2 YDEGEE. The ends were cut back, 0 bases at V and 7 bases at J, with 8 bases in the middle. CDR3 length: 13 amino acids. The CDR3 region is CASSLGPFNEQFF. CDR3 nucleotides: TGTGCCAGCAGCTTGGGCCCATTTAATGAGCAGTTCTTC.

The gene calls are TRBV9 and TRBJ2-7; 7 bases align to TRBD2. Losses at the gene ends were 0 bases for V and 3 bases for J; bases not matched to a gene: 9. The CDR3 spans 16 residues. Germline values: CDR1 SGDLS, CDR2 YYNGEE. Here the CDR3 DNA reads TGTGCCAGCAGCGTAGACGCTGGCGGGGGAAGCTACGAGCAGTACTTC. Protein sequence: CASSVDAGGGSYEQYF.

The rearrangement joins TRBV18 to TRBJ1-4, with D uncertain. The CDR3 is 13 residues long. The germline V gene has CDR1 KGHSH and CDR2 LQKENI. Trimming removed 6 bases from V and 8 bases from J, with 13 bases in between. CDR3 protein: CASSRGETEKLFF. The CDR3 nucleotides read TGTGCCAGCTCGCGGGGAGAGACAGAAAAACTGTTTTTT.

This clone was recorded a few times. This chain uses TRBV2 with TRBJ2-7, with 12 positions matching TRBD2. Trimming cost V 7 bases and J 4 bases; bases outside gene matches: 11. The length of the CDR3 is 16 residues. Germline CDR1 SNHLY, CDR2 FYNNEI. The CDR3 sequence: CASNQGLAGGLYEQYF. CDR3 DNA sequence: TGTGCCAGCAATCAAGGTCTAGCGGGGGGGTTGTACGAGCAGTACTTC.

This clone turned up a few times. CDR3 coding DNA: TGTGCCAGCAGTTATCACAGGGCCTACGAGCAGTACTTC. It translates to CASSYHRAYEQYF. The rearrangement links TRBV6-5 to TRBJ2-7; weak D call: TRBD1 (6 bases). Trimming stripped 3 bases from V and 2 bases from J, with 8 bases between. CDR3 length equals 13 residues. The germline gives CDR1 MNHEY, CDR2 SVGAGI.

This clone was observed a handful of times. The chain uses TRBV7-2 and TRBJ2-1, with a possible D match to TRBD2 (5 bases). The CDR3 consists of 12 residues. CDR1 and CDR2 (germline): SGHTA, FQGNSA. V lost 5 bases and J lost 12, with 14 bases in between. The CDR3 coding sequence is TGTGCCAGCAGCCTCTCGGACTCTGGGCAGTTCTTC. As protein: CASSLSDSGQFF.